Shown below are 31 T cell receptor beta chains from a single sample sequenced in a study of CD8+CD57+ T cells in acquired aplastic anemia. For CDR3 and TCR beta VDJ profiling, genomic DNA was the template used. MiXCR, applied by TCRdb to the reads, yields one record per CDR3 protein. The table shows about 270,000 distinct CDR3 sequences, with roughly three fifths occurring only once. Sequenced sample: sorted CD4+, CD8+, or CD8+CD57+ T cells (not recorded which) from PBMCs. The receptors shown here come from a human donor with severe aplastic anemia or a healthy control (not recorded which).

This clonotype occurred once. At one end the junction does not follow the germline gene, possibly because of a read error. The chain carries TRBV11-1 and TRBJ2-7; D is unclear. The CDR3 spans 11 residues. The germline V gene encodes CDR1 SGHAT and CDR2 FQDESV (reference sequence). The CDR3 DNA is TGTGCCAGCAGCTTGAAGGATGAGCAGCACTTC. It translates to CASSLKDEQHF.

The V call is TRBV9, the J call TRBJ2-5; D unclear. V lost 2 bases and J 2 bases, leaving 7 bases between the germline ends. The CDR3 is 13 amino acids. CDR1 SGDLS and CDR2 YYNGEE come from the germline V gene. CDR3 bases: TGTGCCAGCAGCGTTAGGCGGCAAGAGACCCAGTACTTC. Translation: CASSVRRQETQYF.

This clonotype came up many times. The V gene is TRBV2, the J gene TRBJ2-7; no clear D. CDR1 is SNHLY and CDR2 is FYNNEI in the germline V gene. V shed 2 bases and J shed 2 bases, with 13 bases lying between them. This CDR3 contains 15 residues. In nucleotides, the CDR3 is TGTGCCAGCAGTGAAAGCTGGATCATCACCTACGAGCAGTACTTC. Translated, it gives CASSESWIITYEQYF.

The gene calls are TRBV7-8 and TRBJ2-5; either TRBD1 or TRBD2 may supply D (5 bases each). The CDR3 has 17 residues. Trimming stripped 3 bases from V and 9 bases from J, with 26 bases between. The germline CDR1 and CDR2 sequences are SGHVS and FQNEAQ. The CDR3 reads CASSFAVGAGSNQPQYF. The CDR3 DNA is TGTGCCAGCAGCTTCGCCGTCGGGGCAGGTAGCAATCAGCCCCAGTACTTC.

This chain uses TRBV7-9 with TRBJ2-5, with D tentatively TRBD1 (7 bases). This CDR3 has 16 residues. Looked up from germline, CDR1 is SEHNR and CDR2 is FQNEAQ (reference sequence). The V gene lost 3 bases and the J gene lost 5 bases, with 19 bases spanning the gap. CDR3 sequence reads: CASSFRQGWDSETQYF. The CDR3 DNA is TGTGCCAGCAGCTTTAGACAGGGCTGGGACTCGGAGACCCAGTACTTC.

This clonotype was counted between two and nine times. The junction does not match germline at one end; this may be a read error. The chain's CDR3 is CASSLAQPF. For the CDR3, the DNA is TGTGCCAGCAGCTTAGCCCAACCCTTC. The V gene is TRBV7-8, the J gene TRBJ1-2, with D unresolved. The CDR3 loop spans 9 amino acids. Germline CDR1 reads SGHVS; CDR2 reads FQNEAQ.

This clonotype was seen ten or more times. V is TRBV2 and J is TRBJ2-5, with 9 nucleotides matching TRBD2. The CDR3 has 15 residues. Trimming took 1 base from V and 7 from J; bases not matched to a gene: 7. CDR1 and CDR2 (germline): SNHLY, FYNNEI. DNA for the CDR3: TGTGCCAGCAGTGAAGAGGCTAGCGGGGTCGGGACCCAGTACTTC. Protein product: CASSEEASGVGTQYF.

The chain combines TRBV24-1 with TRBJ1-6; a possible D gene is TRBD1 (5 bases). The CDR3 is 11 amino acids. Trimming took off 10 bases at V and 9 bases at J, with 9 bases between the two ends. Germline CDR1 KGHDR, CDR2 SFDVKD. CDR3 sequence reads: CATGVVSPLHF. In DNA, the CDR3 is TGTGCCACAGGGGTCGTTTCACCCCTCCACTTT.

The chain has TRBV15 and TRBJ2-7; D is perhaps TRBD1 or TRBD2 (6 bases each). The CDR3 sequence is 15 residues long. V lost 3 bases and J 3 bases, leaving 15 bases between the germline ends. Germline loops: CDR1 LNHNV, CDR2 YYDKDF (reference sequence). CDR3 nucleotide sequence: TGTGCCACCAGCAGCCAATGGGGGGCCGGCTACGAGCAGTACTTC. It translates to CATSSQWGAGYEQYF.

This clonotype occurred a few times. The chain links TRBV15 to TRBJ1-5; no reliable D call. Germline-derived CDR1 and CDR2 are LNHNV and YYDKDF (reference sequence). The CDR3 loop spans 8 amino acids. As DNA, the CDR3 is TGTAGCAATCAGCCCCAGCATTTT. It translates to CSNQPQHF.

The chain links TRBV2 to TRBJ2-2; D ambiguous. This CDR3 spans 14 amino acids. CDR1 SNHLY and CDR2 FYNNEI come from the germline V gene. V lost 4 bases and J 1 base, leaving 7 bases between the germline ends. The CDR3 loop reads CASSVGRNTGELFF. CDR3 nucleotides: TGTGCCAGCAGTGTCGGCAGGAACACCGGGGAGCTGTTTTTT.

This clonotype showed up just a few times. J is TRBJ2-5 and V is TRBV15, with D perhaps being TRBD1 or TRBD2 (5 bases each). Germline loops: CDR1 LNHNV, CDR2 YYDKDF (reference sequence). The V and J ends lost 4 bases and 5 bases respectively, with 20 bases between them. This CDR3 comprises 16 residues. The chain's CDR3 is CATSIRERSGAETQYF. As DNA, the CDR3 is TGTGCCACCAGCATTCGGGAAAGATCTGGGGCGGAGACCCAGTACTTC.

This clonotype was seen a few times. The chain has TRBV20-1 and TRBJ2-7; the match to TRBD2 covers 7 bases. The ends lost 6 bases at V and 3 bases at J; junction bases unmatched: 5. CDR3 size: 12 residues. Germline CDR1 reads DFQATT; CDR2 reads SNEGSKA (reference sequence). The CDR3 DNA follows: TGCAGTGCCCCCGGGAGGAGCTACGAGCAGTACTTC. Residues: CSAPGRSYEQYF.

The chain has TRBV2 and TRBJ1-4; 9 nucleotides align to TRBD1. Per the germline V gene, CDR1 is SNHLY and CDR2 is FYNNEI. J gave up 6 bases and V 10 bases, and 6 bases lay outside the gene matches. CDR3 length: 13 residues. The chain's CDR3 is CAIAGQGHEKLFF. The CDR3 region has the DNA TGTGCCATCGCGGGACAGGGCCATGAAAAACTGTTTTTT.

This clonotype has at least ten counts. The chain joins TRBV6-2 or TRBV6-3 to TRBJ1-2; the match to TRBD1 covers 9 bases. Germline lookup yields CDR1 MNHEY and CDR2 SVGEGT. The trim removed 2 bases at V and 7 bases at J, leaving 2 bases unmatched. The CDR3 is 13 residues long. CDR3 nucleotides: TGTGCCAGCAGTTACCGGACAGGGGTTGGCTACACCTTC. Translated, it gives CASSYRTGVGYTF.

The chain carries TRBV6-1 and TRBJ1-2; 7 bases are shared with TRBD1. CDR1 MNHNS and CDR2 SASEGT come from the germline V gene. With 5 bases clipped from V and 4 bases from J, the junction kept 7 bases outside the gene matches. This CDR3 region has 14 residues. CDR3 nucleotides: TGTGCCAGCAGTCAGCAGGAGGGGGCCTATGGCTACACCTTC. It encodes CASSQQEGAYGYTF.

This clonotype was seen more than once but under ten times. The DNA of the CDR3 is TGTGCCACCAGCAGGTCGGAGCCGTGGGAGACCCAGTACTTC. It codes for CATSRSEPWETQYF. This chain uses TRBV15 with TRBJ2-5; D gene ambiguous. The CDR3 length is 14 residues. V gave up 3 bases and J gave up 5 bases, with 13 bases separating them. The germline CDR1 and CDR2 sequences are LNHNV and YYDKDF (reference sequence).

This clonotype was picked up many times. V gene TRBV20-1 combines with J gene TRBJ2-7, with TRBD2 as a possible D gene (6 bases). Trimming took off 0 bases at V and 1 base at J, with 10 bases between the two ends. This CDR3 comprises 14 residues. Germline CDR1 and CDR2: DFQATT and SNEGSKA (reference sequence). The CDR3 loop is CSARDVLASYEQYF. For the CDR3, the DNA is TGCAGTGCTAGAGATGTACTAGCATCCTACGAGCAGTACTTC.

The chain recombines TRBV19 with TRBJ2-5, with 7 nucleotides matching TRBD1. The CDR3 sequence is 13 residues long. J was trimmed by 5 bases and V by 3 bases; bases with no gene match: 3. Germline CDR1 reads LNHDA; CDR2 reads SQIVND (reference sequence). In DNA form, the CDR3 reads TGTGCCAGTAGTATTAACAGGGGCGAGACCCAGTACTTC. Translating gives CASSINRGETQYF.

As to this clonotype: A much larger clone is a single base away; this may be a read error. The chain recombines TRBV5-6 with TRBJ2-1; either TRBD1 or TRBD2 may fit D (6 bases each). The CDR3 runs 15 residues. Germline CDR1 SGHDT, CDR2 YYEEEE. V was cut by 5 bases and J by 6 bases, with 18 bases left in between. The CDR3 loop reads CASSFRGPLSNEQFF. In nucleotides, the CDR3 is TGTGCCAGCAGTTTCCGGGGGCCGTTAAGCAATGAGCAGTTCTTC.

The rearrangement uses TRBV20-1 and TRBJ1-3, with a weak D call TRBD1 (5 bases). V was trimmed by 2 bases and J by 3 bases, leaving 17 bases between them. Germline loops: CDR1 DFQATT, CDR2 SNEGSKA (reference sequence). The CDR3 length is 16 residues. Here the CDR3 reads CSARPVEGIGGNTIYF. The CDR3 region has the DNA TGCAGTGCTAGACCCGTTGAGGGGATCGGTGGAAACACCATATATTTT.

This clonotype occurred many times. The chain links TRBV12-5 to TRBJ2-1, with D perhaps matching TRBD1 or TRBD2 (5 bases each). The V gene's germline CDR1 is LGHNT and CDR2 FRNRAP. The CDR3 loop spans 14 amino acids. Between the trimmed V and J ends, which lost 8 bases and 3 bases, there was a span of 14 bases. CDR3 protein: CASWERGGYNEQFF. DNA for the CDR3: TGTGCTAGTTGGGAGCGTGGGGGCTACAATGAGCAGTTCTTC.

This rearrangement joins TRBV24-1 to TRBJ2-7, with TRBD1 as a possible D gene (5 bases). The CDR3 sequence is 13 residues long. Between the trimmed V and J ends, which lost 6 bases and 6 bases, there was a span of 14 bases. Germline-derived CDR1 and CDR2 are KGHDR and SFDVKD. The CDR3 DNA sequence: TGTGCCACCAGTAACACCCAGGGCGGCGAGCAGTACTTC. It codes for CATSNTQGGEQYF.

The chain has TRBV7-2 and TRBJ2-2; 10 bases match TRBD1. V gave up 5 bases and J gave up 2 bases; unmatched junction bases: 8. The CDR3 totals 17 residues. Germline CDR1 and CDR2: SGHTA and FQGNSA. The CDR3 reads CASSQGQGVGNTGELFF. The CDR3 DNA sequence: TGTGCCAGCAGCCAAGGACAGGGGGTAGGAAACACCGGGGAGCTGTTTTTT.

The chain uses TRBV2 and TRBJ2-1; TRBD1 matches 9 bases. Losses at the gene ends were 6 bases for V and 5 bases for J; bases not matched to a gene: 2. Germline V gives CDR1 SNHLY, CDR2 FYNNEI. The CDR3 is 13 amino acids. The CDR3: CASRGDRDNEQFF. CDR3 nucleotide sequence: TGTGCCAGCAGAGGGGACAGGGACAATGAGCAGTTCTTC.

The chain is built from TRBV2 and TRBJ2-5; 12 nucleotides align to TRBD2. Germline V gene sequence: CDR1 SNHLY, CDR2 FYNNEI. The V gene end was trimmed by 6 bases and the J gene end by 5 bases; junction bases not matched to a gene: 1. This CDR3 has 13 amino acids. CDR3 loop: CASRTSGSETQYF. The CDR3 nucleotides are TGTGCCAGCAGGACTAGCGGGAGTGAGACCCAGTACTTC.

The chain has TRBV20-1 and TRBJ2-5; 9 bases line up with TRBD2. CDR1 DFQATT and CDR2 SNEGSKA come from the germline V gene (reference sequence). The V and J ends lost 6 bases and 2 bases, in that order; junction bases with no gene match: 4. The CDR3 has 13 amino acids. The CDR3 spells CSAPSGTQETQYF. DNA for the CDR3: TGCAGTGCCCCTAGCGGGACACAAGAGACCCAGTACTTC.

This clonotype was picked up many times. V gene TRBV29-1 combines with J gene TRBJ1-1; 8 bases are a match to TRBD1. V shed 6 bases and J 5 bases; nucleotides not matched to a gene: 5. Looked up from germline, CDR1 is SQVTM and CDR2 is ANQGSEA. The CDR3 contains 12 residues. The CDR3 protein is CSVADRGTEAFF. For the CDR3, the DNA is TGCAGCGTCGCCGACAGGGGTACTGAAGCTTTCTTT.

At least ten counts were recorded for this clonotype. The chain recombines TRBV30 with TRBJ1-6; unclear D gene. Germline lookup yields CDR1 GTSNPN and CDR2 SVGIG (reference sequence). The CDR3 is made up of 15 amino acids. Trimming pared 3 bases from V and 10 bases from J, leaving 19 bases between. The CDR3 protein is CAWRSGRRVDSPLHF. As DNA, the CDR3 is TGTGCCTGGAGGTCGGGGAGGAGGGTGGACTCACCCCTCCACTTT. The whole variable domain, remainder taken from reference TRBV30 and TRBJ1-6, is SQTIHQWPATLVQPVGSPLSLECTVEGTSNPNLYWYRQAAGRGLQLLFYSVGIGQISSEVPQNLSASRPQDRQFILSSKKLLLSDSGFYLCAWRSGRRVDSPLHFGNGTRLTVT.

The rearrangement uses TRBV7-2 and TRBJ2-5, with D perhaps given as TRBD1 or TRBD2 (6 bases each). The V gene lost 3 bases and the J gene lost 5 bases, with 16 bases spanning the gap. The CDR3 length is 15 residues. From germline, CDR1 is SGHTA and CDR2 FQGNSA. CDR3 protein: CASSFRGGGLETQYF. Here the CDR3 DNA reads TGTGCCAGCAGCTTTCGCGGAGGGGGTTTGGAGACCCAGTACTTC.

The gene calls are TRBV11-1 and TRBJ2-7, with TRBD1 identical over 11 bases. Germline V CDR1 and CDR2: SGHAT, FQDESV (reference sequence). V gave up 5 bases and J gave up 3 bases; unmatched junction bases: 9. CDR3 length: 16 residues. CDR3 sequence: CASSIIGTGGYYEQYF. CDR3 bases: TGTGCCAGCAGCATTATCGGGACAGGGGGGTACTACGAGCAGTACTTC.